The 20 T cell receptor beta chains presented below share a single source sample, sequenced in a study of cytomegalovirus exposure and HLA in healthy donors. Primers: 60 Vbeta forward and 13 Jbeta reverse. Assay: immunoSEQ multiplex PCR; the TCRdb copy retains only in-frame clones and omits some. The data hold some 150,000 clones, with around 62% observed a single time. Sequencing was carried out using PBMCs. These receptor sequences come from a man aged 40-50 years in good health and CMV-seronegative.

This clone was counted only a few times. The chain recombines TRBV6-6 with TRBJ2-5, with TRBD1 identical over 7 bases. Germline lookup yields CDR1 MNHNY and CDR2 SVGAGI (reference sequence). Losses at the gene ends were 7 bases for V and 2 bases for J; bases not matched to a gene: 13. The CDR3 runs to 16 residues. The CDR3 loop is CASTTIPGTVQETQYF. CDR3 coding DNA: TGTGCCAGCACCACTATCCCCGGGACAGTACAAGAGACCCAGTACTTC.

The V call is TRBV19, the J call TRBJ2-7, with D possibly matching TRBD2 (6 bases). The ends were cut back, 1 base at V and 3 bases at J, with 13 bases in the middle. The CDR3 covers 15 residues. Germline V gene lookup returns CDR1 LNHDA and CDR2 SQIVND (reference sequence). CDR3 protein: CASSIAGAGSYEQYF. As DNA, the CDR3 is TGTGCCAGTAGTATAGCGGGAGCGGGCAGCTACGAGCAGTACTTC.

This chain uses TRBV10-2 with TRBJ2-1, with TRBD2 matching over 9 bases. Per the germline V gene, CDR1 is WSHSY and CDR2 is SAAADI. Trimming took 2 bases from V and 2 from J; bases not matched to a gene: 16. There are 20 residues in the CDR3. The CDR3 region is CASSEPNPFSGSWAYNEQFF. CDR3 in DNA: TGCGCCAGCAGTGAGCCCAATCCTTTTAGCGGGAGCTGGGCCTACAATGAGCAGTTCTTC.

The V call is TRBV5-8, the J call TRBJ2-3, with D possibly TRBD2 on 6 matching bases. Germline CDR1 and CDR2: SGHTS and YDEGEE. The germline V and J ends were trimmed by 5 bases and 2 bases, with 9 bases remaining between them. This CDR3 has 13 residues. The CDR3 DNA follows: TGTGCCAGCAGGCTAGCGAACACAGATACGCAGTATTTT. Amino acids: CASRLANTDTQYF. Using reference TRBV5-8 and TRBJ2-3 for the parts outside the CDR3, the full variable domain is EAGVTQSPTHLIKTRGQQATLRCSPISGHTSVYWYQQALGLGLQFLLWYDEGEERNRGNFPPRFSGRQFPNYSSELNVNALELEDSALYLCASRLANTDTQYFGPGTRLTVL.

The CDR3 DNA reads as TGTGCCTGGAGTCTCCGTAATATAGAGTTCTTC. This gives the protein CAWSLRNIEFF. The chain employs TRBV30 and TRBJ2-1, with D unclear. The CDR3 is 11 residues long. Germline lookup yields CDR1 GTSNPN and CDR2 SVGIG (reference sequence). The germline V and J ends were trimmed by 2 bases and 14 bases, with 13 bases remaining between them.

This clone was seen just once. The chain is built from TRBV30 and TRBJ1-6; D gene unclear. Germline loops: CDR1 GTSNPN, CDR2 SVGIG (reference sequence). With 4 bases removed from V and 0 bases from J, the gap between germline ends came to 7 bases. The CDR3 spans 14 residues. CDR3 DNA: TGTGCCTGGAACCCAGGCTCCTATAATTCACCCCTCCACTTT. Amino acid sequence: CAWNPGSYNSPLHF.

This clone was seen more than once but under ten times. The chain uses TRBV7-3 and TRBJ2-3, with D possibly TRBD2 on 7 matching bases. Trimming pared 8 bases from V and 1 base from J, leaving 22 bases between. Germline V gives CDR1 SGHTA, CDR2 FQGTGA. The CDR3 length is 17 residues. CDR3 protein: CASYRAGVGAGTDTQYF. CDR3 in DNA: TGTGCCAGCTATAGGGCGGGAGTGGGGGCTGGCACAGATACGCAGTATTTT.

The CDR3 bases are TGCGCCAGCAGCCAAGACGAGAGAGTAGTCAACTACGAGCAGTACTTC. Translation: CASSQDERVVNYEQYF. This chain links TRBV4-3 with TRBJ2-7; D unresolved. V shed 0 bases and J shed 3 bases, with 15 bases lying between them. In germline, CDR1 is LGHNA, CDR2 YSLEER. The CDR3 is 16 residues long.

The chain recombines TRBV27 with TRBJ2-5; 9 bases match TRBD1. The assigned J gene may be wrong: the sequence end matches TRBJ2-7 better. The CDR3 has 15 residues. Germline V gene sequence: CDR1 MNHEY, CDR2 SMNVEV (reference sequence). The CDR3 spells CASSLSTGGVYEQYF. CDR3 coding DNA: TGTGCCAGCAGTTTATCGACAGGGGGGGTCTACGAGCAGTACTTC.

The chain uses TRBV27 and TRBJ2-1; possible D gene TRBD2, 7 bases. The germline V and J ends were trimmed by 5 bases and 4 bases, with 15 bases remaining between them. The CDR3 totals 15 residues. CDR1 MNHEY and CDR2 SMNVEV come from the germline V gene (reference sequence). In DNA, the CDR3 is TGTGCCAGCAGTATAGGGGGGGCGCGGTACAATGAGCAGTTCTTC. Protein: CASSIGGARYNEQFF.

CDR3 residues: CASSEAGNYGYTF. CDR3 nucleotides: TGTGCCAGCAGTGAGGCGGGCAACTATGGCTACACCTTC. This rearrangement joins TRBV25-1 to TRBJ1-2, with no clear D. The CDR3 length is 13 residues. Trimming shortened V by 3 bases and J by 2 bases, and 7 bases separated the two germline ends. CDR1 is MGHDK and CDR2 is SYGVNS in the germline V gene.

About this clone itself: An end of the junction differs from the germline gene, which may be a read error. This sequence joins TRBV30 and TRBJ2-1, with D tentatively TRBD1 (6 bases). CDR1 is GTSNPN and CDR2 is SVGIG in the germline V gene (reference sequence). The CDR3 runs 14 residues. CDR3 region: CAWSVGGAYNGQFF. Here the CDR3 DNA reads TGTGCCTGGAGTGTAGGGGGAGCCTACAATGGGCAGTTCTTC.

The V gene is TRBV21-1, the J gene TRBJ1-5. TRBV21-1 is classified as a pseudogene. The length of the CDR3 is 21 residues. The chain's CDR3 is CASSKVGSKPLKHHSNQPQHF. The CDR3 DNA follows: TGTGCCAGCAGCAAGGTAGGGAGTAAACCGTTAAAACACCATAGCAATCAGCCCCAGCATTTT.

The chain uses TRBV30 and TRBJ2-1; TRBD2 is a possible D gene (5 bases). V shed 3 bases and J shed 5 bases, with 8 bases lying between them. This CDR3 comprises 12 residues. Germline CDR1 is GTSNPN and CDR2 is SVGIG (reference sequence). The CDR3 bases are TGTGCCTGGAGAGTCGGGGACAATGAGCAGTTCTTC. Protein: CAWRVGDNEQFF.

The V gene is TRBV5-6, the J gene TRBJ2-7, with TRBD2 identical over 14 bases. The trim removed 0 bases at V and 3 bases at J, leaving 5 bases unmatched. Germline loops: CDR1 SGHDT, CDR2 YYEEEE. This CDR3 has 17 residues. CDR3 nucleotides: TGTGCCAGCAGCTTGGCGGGGACTAGCGGGAGAGGCTACGAGCAGTACTTC. This sequence encodes CASSLAGTSGRGYEQYF.

This clone came up a few times. The chain links TRBV9 to TRBJ1-6; TRBD1 matches 9 bases. The CDR3 contains 14 residues. V lost 4 bases, J lost 17 bases, and 13 bases stayed unmatched. From germline, CDR1 is SGDLS and CDR2 YYNGEE. DNA for the CDR3: TGTGCCAGCAGCCCCCACCGGGACAGGGAAGAGGTCCACTTT. Protein: CASSPHRDREEVHF.

In regard to this clone: At one end the junction does not follow the germline gene, possibly because of a read error. The chain links TRBV6-1 to TRBJ2-5; 14 nucleotides align to TRBD2. The germline V gene encodes CDR1 MNHNS and CDR2 SASEGT. The CDR3 is 15 amino acids. CDR3 in DNA: TGTGCCAGCAGTGGGCGACTAGCGGGAGGGTCGGGTAGGCACTTC. Translation gives CASSGRLAGGSGRHF.

The chain employs TRBV5-8 and TRBJ1-6; 9 positions agree with TRBD1. The CDR3 is 17 amino acids. J gave up 0 bases and V 7 bases, and 8 bases lay outside the gene matches. Germline lookup yields CDR1 SGHTS and CDR2 YDEGEE. The CDR3 sequence is CASRVGQGNSYNSPLHF. The CDR3 DNA follows: TGTGCCAGCCGTGTGGGACAGGGAAACTCCTATAATTCACCCCTCCACTTT.

This clone was counted a single time. The V call is TRBV5-1, the J call TRBJ1-3, with 7 bases matching TRBD1. CDR3 length: 14 amino acids. The germline V gene has CDR1 SGHRS and CDR2 YFSETQ. V was clipped by 5 bases and J by 1 base; unmatched bases: 3. Written as DNA, the CDR3 is TGCGCCAGCAGACAGGGGACGTCTGGAAACACCATATATTTT. Translation: CASRQGTSGNTIYF.

This chain uses TRBV27 with TRBJ1-1, with D uncertain. The CDR3 totals 16 residues. Per germline, CDR1 MNHEY and CDR2 SMNVEV (reference sequence). The ends were cut back, 5 bases at V and 1 base at J, with 17 bases in the middle. The CDR3 here is CASSDISSGKNTEAFF. The CDR3 region has the DNA TGTGCCAGCAGTGACATTTCCTCCGGTAAGAACACTGAAGCTTTCTTT.